The 2 T cell receptor beta chains in this list originate from one sample, sequenced in a study of blood T cell repertoires in COVID-19. The protocol was immunoSEQ multiplex PCR, while the TCRdb copy is restricted to in-frame clones and leaves out a portion. The sample lists approximately 670,000 clones; approximately 90% were seen once. Specimen: peripheral blood. The receptor source for this set is a woman in her late teens or twenties with acute or convalescent COVID-19.

The chain recombines TRBV7-3 with TRBJ1-6; maybe TRBD1 (5 bases). CDR1 SGHTA and CDR2 FQGTGA come from the germline V gene. This CDR3 has 15 amino acids. Trimming left V 5 bases short and J 10 bases short, with 18 bases between. The CDR3 sequence is CASSPGWGRGSPLHF. The DNA of the CDR3 is TGTGCCAGCAGCCCTGGATGGGGCCGTGGATCACCCCTCCACTTT.

The chain uses TRBV5-4 and TRBJ2-3; 8 bases map to TRBD1. CDR1 is SGHNT and CDR2 is YYREEE in the germline V gene (reference sequence). The V gene end was trimmed by 4 bases and the J gene end by 4 bases; junction bases not matched to a gene: 14. The CDR3 contains 17 residues. The CDR3 DNA reads as TGTGCCAGCAGCGAACCAAGGGACAGGCTTTCGTCAGATACGCAGTATTTT. Protein: CASSEPRDRLSSDTQYF.